Listed below are T cell receptor beta chains from one sample, sequenced in a study of blood T cell repertoires in COVID-19. Method: immunoSEQ multiplex PCR; TCRdb's copy keeps in-frame clones and lacks some. The sample holds under 300,000 clones, under 90% seen once. The material sequenced was peripheral blood. These receptors were obtained from a woman in her forties who had recovered from COVID-19. Each CDR3 is given with its conserved first and last residue. Fields, in order: clone size, V gene, D gene, CDR3 protein. D genes are given only for firm matches. Size values are once, few and many counts, or a class for expanded clones, and some rows have none.

- | TRBV27 | - | CASSLSGGHYEQYF
- | TRBV10-3 | TRBD2 | CAISEFLAGESSYNEQFF
- | TRBV7-2 | TRBD1 | CASSLAGTGRTGELFF
- | TRBV18 | TRBD1 | CASSTDRVNEQFF
- | TRBV3-1/TRBV3-2 | TRBD2 | CASSFSGSIGYEQYF
- | TRBV11-3 | TRBD1 | CASSEDRSTDTQYF
- | TRBV27 | - | CASSLSLRGTYEQYF
- | TRBV9 | - | CASSVASEQGAYEQYF
- | TRBV6-6 | - | CASSYDGSGYYYEQYF
- | TRBV7-9 | - | CASSPSRDSISGELFF
- | TRBV7-8 | - | CASSFGSGEREPQHF
- | TRBV10-3 | TRBD2 | CAISGGLAGVTDTQYF
few | TRBV6-5 | - | CASRAPGEAFF
once | TRBV10-3 | - | CAISDEAGSTDTQYF
- | TRBV4-2 | TRBD2 | CASSQDSASGISNEQFF
once | TRBV24-1 | TRBD2 | CATSDLKTSGMDTQYF
- | TRBV6-5 | - | CASQSASSYNEQFF
- | TRBV2 | - | CASSEGLSYGRAFF